This T cell receptor (beta chain) stems from a study of memory CD4+ T cells and cytomegalovirus serostatus (dated by TCRdb to between 2019 and 2020). Describing the broader study: A total of roughly 33 healthy Belgian adults, of whom 9 were CMV seropositive and approximately 24 were CMV seronegative, were included in the cohort. The study sequenced CD4+ memory TCRbeta repertoires of a Belgian cohort with known cytomegalovirus serostatus to replicate a published TCR-based CMV serostatus classifier. Beyond this particular receptor, the publication reports: Unlike the original study, which covered naive and memory CD4+ and CD8+ populations, the Belgian study sequenced only CD4+CD45RO+ memory cells. On the Belgian cohort, the classifier built on the original framework reached a median bootstrapped AUC of 0.95, with a 95% CI of 0.76-1.00. For predicting CMV serostatus, the median bootstrapped AUC was about 0.96 using the original framework and almost 0.93 using a US-trained random forest. Among the 160 or so previously reported CMV-associated TCRbeta sequences, some 70 showed up in the CD4+ memory repertoires, with each one found in between one and five individuals. The results were read as suggesting that the CMV-associated TCR signature is, for the most part, present in the CD4+ memory repertoire.

A FACSAria II was used to sort memory CD4+ T cells, defined as single viable CD3+CD4+CD8-CD45RO+ cells. CMV serostatus was assessed using a Roche Elecsys assay, by which serum IgG against CMV pp150, pp28, p38 and p52 was detected. Once the samples were thawed, total CD4+ T cells were enriched through positive selection using CD4 magnetic microbeads. The samples came from a different study that was designed specifically to examine the CD4+ T cell memory repertoire. Peripheral blood mononuclear cells were isolated and cryopreserved following standard operating procedures; serum was stored at -80 °C. The staining used CD3-PerCP (BW264/56), CD4-APC (RPA-T4), CD45RO-PE (UCHT1) and CD8-Pacific Orange (3B5) antibodies, and Sytox blue was used to exclude non-viable cells. Genomic DNA was extracted from sorted cells with the Quick-DNA Microprep Kit. Amplification of TCRbeta DNA was done with the immunoSEQ hsTCRbeta kit, following the protocol from the manufacturer. An Illumina MiSeq instrument was used to sequence the TCRbeta libraries. In the authors' own workflow: Removing out-of-frame sequences left 2,204,828 distinct TCRbeta sequences, an average of around 67,000 per individual. Each individual was scored according to the count of 164 previously reported CMV-associated TCRbeta sequences and the total productive distinct TCRbeta count. A beta-binomial model was reimplemented in Python, and scikit-learn random forests with default parameters were trained on US cohort data. Classifier performance on the Belgian cohort was summarized as median AUC with percentile confidence intervals over 10,000 bootstrap iterations. Here the immuneACCESS table is served through TCRdb, limited to in-frame sequences with V and J called. Missing clones are a known gap in these copies; in checked studies unresolved V genes cover under half, and the rest lacks a known reason. Clone size and V and J calls were adopted from that table, with D and trimming inferred from the DNA. For this sample there are 80,000 or so clones; just under 80% appear just once. The ten most abundant clones make up just over 2.5% of the sample.

From a lookup of the germline V gene (reference sequence), CDR1 and CDR2 are SEHNR and FQNEAQ. The CDR3 covers 14 residues, taking in both the cysteine and the phenylalanine. Just CDR3 DNA is preserved here, 42 bases in frame from base 1. A distance of 11 bases separates the germline ends of V and J, which lose 4 bases and 2 bases respectively. Regarding this clone: Its binding antigen is unknown. One base away there is no much larger clone; base qualities are not given.

Recombination linked TRBV7-9 to TRBJ1-2, with the D gene uncertain. The receptor's source is an adult in good health and CMV-seropositive. What was sequenced was memory CD4+ T cells from blood. CDR3 protein: CASSSWDSNYGYTF. At the DNA level, the sequence is TGTGCCAGCAGCTCCTGGGATTCCAACTATGGCTACACCTTC.